This TCR beta chain was retrieved from a study of T cells expressing NK-cell markers. Study results and caveats: NKG2C+ dominant clonotypes from over five donors made up roughly 1.0-8% of CD8+ T cells.

The CDR3 consists of 16 residues. In germline, CDR1 is SGDLS, CDR2 YYNGEE. With respect to this clonotype: Its antigen is currently unknown.

Libraries used 5'RACE template switching adding universal primer site and UMIs. No DNA is given; TCRdb re-called the 5' RACE reads and lists each CDR3 protein once. This repertoire includes 400,000 to 550,000 distinct CDR3 sequences. This chain links TRBV9 with TRBJ2-1; there is no DNA to check the TCRdb D call of TRBD1. The specimen was blood T cells: a sorted CD56 or NKG2C T cell subset, CD4+ or CD8+ T cells, or bulk PBMC T cells (not recorded which). The receptor was derived from a woman aged 18-70 years in good health. CDR3 protein: CASSVVGTGVVNEQFF.